The 23 T cell receptor beta chains presented below share a single source sample, sequenced in a study of cytomegalovirus exposure and HLA in healthy donors. The PCR used 60 Vbeta and 13 Jbeta primers. This table comes from immunoSEQ multiplex PCR, and its TCRdb copy is limited to in-frame clones, with some not included. The sample carries more than 80,000 clones, 60% to 80% recorded once. Sequencing was done on a sample of PBMCs. Source of these receptors: an older woman in good health and CMV-seropositive.

This rearrangement joins TRBV5-4 to TRBJ2-2; 8 positions match TRBD2. The CDR3 runs 15 residues. With 4 bases clipped from V and 3 bases from J, the junction kept 5 bases outside the gene matches. CDR1 is SGHNT, CDR2 YYREEE, per germline (reference sequence). The CDR3 bases are TGTGCCAGCAGCCGACAAGCGGGGGACACCGGGGAGCTGTTTTTT. It yields the protein CASSRQAGDTGELFF.

This clone was picked up a small number of times. The chain links TRBV15 to TRBJ1-1, with 10 bases aligning to TRBD1. CDR1 and CDR2 (germline): LNHNV, YYDKDF (reference sequence). J was trimmed by 1 base and V by 3 bases; bases with no gene match: 8. The CDR3 has 17 amino acids. The CDR3 loop reads CATSRQTGGRTNTEAFF. CDR3 DNA sequence: TGTGCCACCAGCAGGCAGACAGGGGGCCGAACGAACACTGAAGCTTTCTTT.

The chain employs TRBV9 and TRBJ2-1; perhaps TRBD2 as D (6 bases). V was clipped by 3 bases and J by 10 bases, with 17 bases between them. Per the germline V gene, CDR1 is SGDLS and CDR2 is YYNGEE. The CDR3 is made up of 14 amino acids. This CDR3 reads CASSATPAGYEQFF. The CDR3 nucleotides are TGTGCCAGCAGCGCCACCCCGGCGGGGTACGAGCAGTTCTTC.

V is TRBV9 and J is TRBJ2-2; D is possibly TRBD2 (6 bases). The germline CDR1 and CDR2 sequences are SGDLS and YYNGEE. The CDR3 extends over 15 amino acids. Between the trimmed V and J ends, which lost 0 bases and 3 bases, there was a span of 9 bases. In nucleotides, the CDR3 is TGTGCCAGCAGCGTAGGTCCTAGCGACACCGGGGAGCTGTTTTTT. It codes for CASSVGPSDTGELFF.

For this clone: A junction boundary mismatches the germline segment, possibly from a read error. The CDR3 is CASSEIPGHGKSLF. CDR3 DNA: TGTGCCAGTAGTGAAATACCGGGACACGGCAAATCTCTCTTT. This chain uses TRBV19 with TRBJ1-1; tentative D call: TRBD1 (6 bases). The length of the CDR3 is 14 residues. Germline V gene lookup returns CDR1 LNHDA and CDR2 SQIVND (reference sequence).

This chain links TRBV28 with TRBJ2-7; 7 bases are a match to TRBD1. Germline lookup yields CDR1 MDHEN and CDR2 SYDVKM. The CDR3 consists of 14 residues. V gave up 2 bases and J gave up 3 bases; unmatched junction bases: 4. The chain's CDR3 is CASSLLGQSYEQYF. CDR3 in DNA: TGTGCCAGCAGTTTACTGGGACAGAGCTACGAGCAGTACTTC.

This clone was recorded only once. The chain is built from TRBV19 and TRBJ2-1; TRBD2 matches 10 bases. Trimming removed 4 bases from V and 3 bases from J; junction bases left unmatched: 3. From germline, CDR1 is LNHDA and CDR2 SQIVND (reference sequence). The length of the CDR3 is 15 residues. CDR3 DNA: TGTGCCAGTAGTACACGACTAGCGGGCTACAATGAGCAGTTCTTC. It codes for CASSTRLAGYNEQFF.

The V call is TRBV20-1, the J call TRBJ1-2; 8 bases match TRBD1. The CDR3 has 11 amino acids. V gave up 7 bases and J gave up 8 bases; unmatched junction bases: 6. The V gene's germline CDR1 is DFQATT and CDR2 SNEGSKA (reference sequence). Here the CDR3 reads CSGSTGVGYTF. The CDR3 DNA reads as TGCAGTGGGTCGACAGGGGTGGGCTACACCTTC.

J is TRBJ2-7 and V is TRBV9; 11 bases are a match to TRBD2. CDR3 length: 16 residues. With 3 bases clipped from V and 0 bases from J, the junction kept 5 bases outside the gene matches. The germline V gene encodes CDR1 SGDLS and CDR2 YYNGEE. The CDR3 DNA sequence: TGTGCCAGCAGCGCAGGGACTAGCGGCAGCTCCTACGAGCAGTACTTC. Protein product: CASSAGTSGSSYEQYF.

The chain has TRBV6-5 and TRBJ1-3; D is uncertain. The germline V gene has CDR1 MNHEY and CDR2 SVGAGI. CDR3 length equals 14 residues. V was clipped by 2 bases and J by 9 bases, with 14 bases between them. This chain's CDR3 is CASSYGSPSGTIYF. The CDR3 bases are TGTGCCAGCAGTTACGGCAGTCCCAGTGGCACCATATATTTT.

This sequence joins TRBV9 and TRBJ2-3; 7 positions match TRBD2. The CDR3 contains 17 residues. The V gene end was trimmed by 4 bases and the J gene end by 2 bases; junction bases not matched to a gene: 13. The germline V gene encodes CDR1 SGDLS and CDR2 YYNGEE. CDR3 nucleotide sequence: TGTGCCAGCAGCAAACTCCGGGACTACTCACTCACAGATACGCAGTATTTT. Translating gives CASSKLRDYSLTDTQYF.

Notes on this clone: One end of the junction fails to match germline, which may point to a read error. The rearrangement joins TRBV12-5 to TRBJ2-7; TRBD2 agrees at 8 bases. This CDR3 has 11 residues. The V gene's germline CDR1 is LGHNT and CDR2 FRNRAP. This CDR3 reads CASGSGGGKDF. CDR3 sequence (DNA): TGTGCTAGTGGTTCGGGGGGGGGAAAGGACTTC.

The chain uses TRBV13 and TRBJ2-2; 12 bases agree with TRBD2. Germline assignment: CDR1 PRHDT and CDR2 FYEKMQ (reference sequence). The J segment lost 8 bases and the V segment lost 2 bases, leaving 9 bases of the junction unmatched. This CDR3 has 17 residues. CDR3 sequence (DNA): TGTGCCAGCAGCTTACCGCAGACTAGCGGGAGTCTTGGGGAGCTGTTTTTT. Encoded protein: CASSLPQTSGSLGELFF.

This clone was seen once. V is TRBV18 and J is TRBJ2-1; 9 nucleotides match TRBD2. This CDR3 contains 16 residues. CDR1 is KGHSH, CDR2 LQKENI, per germline. V lost 0 bases, J lost 2 bases, and 2 bases stayed unmatched. Here the CDR3 reads CASSPPSGRTYNEQFF. CDR3 bases: TGTGCCAGCTCACCACCTAGCGGGAGAACCTACAATGAGCAGTTCTTC.

This clone occurred a few times. V usage is TRBV5-1 and J usage is TRBJ1-4, with 11 bases matching TRBD1. V gave up 4 bases and J gave up 5 bases; unmatched junction bases: 7. The CDR3 covers 16 residues. CDR1 is SGHRS, CDR2 YFSETQ, per germline. The CDR3 nucleotides are TGCGCCAGCAGCGCAGGACAGGGGGCACGAAATGAAAAACTGTTTTTT. As protein: CASSAGQGARNEKLFF.

V gene TRBV5-1 combines with J gene TRBJ2-2; 9 nucleotides line up with TRBD1. There are 16 residues in the CDR3. The V and J ends lost 4 bases and 6 bases, in that order; junction bases with no gene match: 10. The V gene's germline CDR1 is SGHRS and CDR2 YFSETQ. As DNA, the CDR3 is TGCGCCAGCAGCCAGGGACAGGGTGGAGTGGCCGGGGAGCTGTTTTTT. It is translated as CASSQGQGGVAGELFF.

The V gene is TRBV7-8, the J gene TRBJ2-7, with 8 bases fitting TRBD2. With V trimmed by 2 bases and J by 4 bases, 7 bases remained unmatched. The V gene's germline CDR1 is SGHVS and CDR2 FQNEAQ. The CDR3 covers 15 residues. CDR3 loop: CASSLSLAGGYEQYF. CDR3 nucleotides: TGTGCCAGCAGCTTATCCCTGGCGGGAGGATACGAGCAGTACTTC.

V gene TRBV6-1 combines with J gene TRBJ2-3, with D unresolved. There are 11 residues in the CDR3. The germline gives CDR1 MNHNS, CDR2 SASEGT. Trimming took 7 bases from V and 3 from J, leaving 5 bases between them. The CDR3 DNA is TGTGCCAGCAAACGGACAGATACGCAGTATTTT. It yields the protein CASKRTDTQYF.

J is TRBJ2-3 and V is TRBV29-1; perhaps TRBD2 as D (6 bases). The CDR3 covers 12 residues. V shed 5 bases and J shed 4 bases, with 10 bases lying between them. CDR1 is SQVTM and CDR2 is ANQGSEA in the germline V gene. CDR3 in amino acids: CSVHTGADTQYF. The CDR3 DNA is TGCAGCGTTCACACGGGAGCAGATACGCAGTATTTT.

The CDR3, as DNA: TGTGCCATCAGTGGGTCGATTCAGGGTTCGAACACCGGGGAGCTGTTTTTT. Protein sequence: CAISGSIQGSNTGELFF. The chain joins TRBV10-3 to TRBJ2-2, with D possibly being TRBD1 (5 bases). The germline V gene encodes CDR1 ENHRY and CDR2 SYGVKD. The germline V and J ends were trimmed by 4 bases and 0 bases, with 15 bases remaining between them. The CDR3 extends over 17 amino acids.

The chain links TRBV28 to TRBJ1-5; D might be TRBD1 (5 bases). Trimming stripped 5 bases from V and 6 bases from J, with 14 bases between. The CDR3 has 14 residues. Per germline, CDR1 MDHEN and CDR2 SYDVKM. CDR3 residues: CASSPRGGSQPQHF. Here the CDR3 DNA reads TGTGCCAGCAGTCCTCGGGGGGGGAGTCAGCCCCAGCATTTT. The whole variable domain, filled in from reference TRBV28 and TRBJ1-5, reads DVKVTQSSRYLVKRTGEKVFLECVQDMDHENMFWYRQDPGLGLRLIYFSYDVKMKEKGDIPEGYSVSREKKERFSLILESASTNQTSMYLCASSPRGGSQPQHFGDGTRLSIL.

The rearrangement links TRBV5-4 to TRBJ2-1; TRBD1 matches 9 bases. CDR1 and CDR2 from the germline V gene are SGHNT and YYREEE (reference sequence). V was clipped by 4 bases and J by 10 bases; unmatched bases: 15. This CDR3 is built from 16 residues. The CDR3 region is CASSPTAGTGREEQFF. In DNA form, the CDR3 reads TGTGCCAGCAGCCCAACTGCAGGGACAGGGCGGGAAGAGCAGTTCTTC.

This clone turned up a few times. The chain is built from TRBV11-2 and TRBJ2-3; TRBD1 matches at 7 bases. The length of the CDR3 is 14 residues. The V gene's germline CDR1 is SGHAT and CDR2 FQNNGV. V gave up 6 bases and J gave up 5 bases; unmatched junction bases: 8. Here the CDR3 reads CASSSGQAIDTQYF. CDR3 in DNA: TGTGCCAGCAGTTCCGGACAGGCAATAGATACGCAGTATTTT.